This is a list of T cell receptor beta chains from one sample in a study of T-cell reconstitution after alpha-beta-depleted transplantation in children. TCRdb re-called the PCR reads with MiXCR, one entry per CDR3 protein. This table has 780,000 or so distinct CDR3 sequences, 16% appearing once. The input for sequencing was PBMCs, mostly from graft donor cells, taken 360 days after TCRalphabeta/CD19-depleted stem cell transplant. Every receptor here comes from a male patient younger than 18 who had a stem cell transplant for acute lymphoblastic leukemia, so the T cells may come from the graft donor. CDR3s include the opening cysteine and the closing phenylalanine or tryptophan. A D gene is named only where the DNA matches it firmly. Rows may omit the clone size; those that give it use once, few, many or a size class.

V gene	D gene	J gene	clone size	CDR3 DNA	CDR3 protein
TRBV10-1	-	TRBJ2-3	-	TGCGCCAGCAGTGAAAGGTCCGGCACAGATACGCAGTATTTT	CASSERSGTDTQYF
TRBV2	-	TRBJ2-1	-	TGTGCCAGCAAATCGGGATCAGGGTTAAAGCAGTTCTTC	CASKSGSGLKQFF
TRBV7-8	-	TRBJ2-2	few	TGTGCCAGCAGCCGTCGGACTGCAACGAACACCGGGGAGCTGTTTTTT	CASSRRTATNTGELFF
TRBV19	-	TRBJ1-5	few	TGTGCCAGTAGTATTGTGGCAGGGAGTTATCAGCCCCAGCATTTT	CASSIVAGSYQPQHF
TRBV7-9	-	TRBJ1-2	-	TGTGCCAGCAGCTTAGCGTTTTTCACGACCCCCACCTTC	CASSLAFFTTPTF
TRBV12-3/TRBV12-4	-	TRBJ2-4	-	TGTGCCAGCAGTTTTGGCATAGCCAAAAACATTCAGTACTTC	CASSFGIAKNIQYF
TRBV16	-	TRBJ1-5	few	TGTGCCAGCAGCCAATCGATCAAGTCAGGCTTTCAGCCCCAGCATTTT	CASSQSIKSGFQPQHF
TRBV6-1	TRBD1	TRBJ2-6	few	TGTGCCAGCAGACTGTTCCGGGACAGTAGCTCTGGGGCCAACGTCCTGACTTTC	CASRLFRDSSSGANVLTF
TRBV29-1	-	TRBJ2-5	many	TGCAGCGTTGCCAGGCAAATAAGGGAGACCCAGTACTTC	CSVARQIRETQYF
TRBV4-1	-	TRBJ2-1	many	TGCGCCAGCGGGTTCGGTCTTGGGGACAATGAGCAGTTCTTC	CASGFGLGDNEQFF
TRBV4-1	-	TRBJ1-1	few	TGCGCCAGCAGCCAACACCAGGCTGCCACTGAAGCTTTCTTT	CASSQHQAATEAFF
TRBV29-1	-	TRBJ2-7	few	TGCAGCGTTGAAGATCGCGGGACCCGGGGGGCTATCTACGAGCAGTACTTC	CSVEDRGTRGAIYEQYF
TRBV3-1	TRBD1	TRBJ1-4	few	TGTGCCAGCAGCCAACGAGGGGGCGTTAATGAAAAACTGTTTTTT	CASSQRGGVNEKLFF
TRBV5-1	-	TRBJ2-5	many	TGCGCCAGCAGCTTGGTCCGTCCCGAAGAGACCCAGTACTTC	CASSLVRPEETQYF
TRBV10-3	-	TRBJ2-7	few	TGTGCCATCAGTGAGTCGGATGGGGTATACGAGCAGTACTTC	CAISESDGVYEQYF
TRBV25-1	-	TRBJ2-7	-	TGTGCCAGCAGTGACTTGACTCGGGACTACGAGCAGTACTTC	CASSDLTRDYEQYF
TRBV6-6	-	TRBJ1-6	many	TGTGCCAGCAGTTCCGATGGTTCACCCCTCCACTTT	CASSSDGSPLHF
TRBV5-1	-	TRBJ1-1	-	TGCGCCAGCAGCGAAAGACTCGAGGGGACTGAAGCTTTCTTT	CASSERLEGTEAFF
TRBV5-1	-	TRBJ2-7	-	TGCGCCAGCAGCCCCCGGTCGGGGCACTCCTACGAGCAGTACTTC	CASSPRSGHSYEQYF
TRBV29-1	TRBD2	TRBJ2-7	few	TGCAGCGTTGATTCCAGCGGGAACGGCTACGAGCAGTACTTC	CSVDSSGNGYEQYF
TRBV7-3	-	TRBJ1-5	-	TGTGCCAGCAGCAGGACTGCCAATCAGCCCCAGCATTTT	CASSRTANQPQHF
TRBV5-6	-	TRBJ2-7	many	TGTGCCAGCAGCTTGAGGGGCGGCGAGCAGTACTTC	CASSLRGGEQYF
TRBV7-9	-	TRBJ1-6	-	TGTGCCAGCAGCTTAGAGAGTTCACCCCTCCACTTT	CASSLESSPLHF
TRBV24-1	TRBD2	TRBJ2-3	many	TGTGCCACCAGTGATTTGGATAGCGGGAGAAGCACAGATACGCAGTATTTT	CATSDLDSGRSTDTQYF
TRBV12-3/TRBV12-4	TRBD2	TRBJ2-3	many	TGTGCCAGCAGCCAAAGCGGGAGGGCATTAGTAGATACGCAGTATTTT	CASSQSGRALVDTQYF
TRBV5-5	-	TRBJ2-7	-	TGTGCCAGCAGCTTAATCTTTGGATACTCCTACGAGCAGTACTTC	CASSLIFGYSYEQYF
TRBV12-3/TRBV12-4	-	TRBJ1-3	many	TGTGCCAGCAGTTTAAGACGCACCATATATTTT	CASSLRRTIYF
TRBV5-4	-	TRBJ2-6	-	TGTGCCAGCGCTTCTCAAAGGGCCAACGTCCTGACTTTC	CASASQRANVLTF
TRBV9	-	TRBJ1-2	-	TGTGCCAGCAGCCCTCACCGGGCCTATGGCTACACCTTC	CASSPHRAYGYTF
TRBV5-1	-	TRBJ2-7	-	TGCGCCAGCAGCTTGGAACAGCGGTCTTACGAGCAGTACTTC	CASSLEQRSYEQYF
TRBV29-1	-	TRBJ2-6	many	TGCAGCGTTCTGAGCGGGGCCAACGTCCTGACTTTC	CSVLSGANVLTF
TRBV29-1	-	TRBJ2-5	many	TGCAGCGTTGCCCTGCCCCTGCGGGAGACCCAGTACTTC	CSVALPLRETQYF
TRBV5-1	TRBD1	TRBJ2-2	once	TGCGCCAGCAGCCCCGGGACAGTCGTTTCCGGGGAGCTGTTTTTT	CASSPGTVVSGELFF
TRBV11-2	-	TRBJ2-5	few	TGTGCCAGCAGCCTTGGCGGGACTGCCCTCCAAGAGACCCAGTACTTC	CASSLGGTALQETQYF
TRBV6-2/TRBV6-3	-	TRBJ2-1	few	TGTGCCAGCAGTTACCTAACCGGGACTTCAATCCTCTACAATGAGCAGTTCTTC	CASSYLTGTSILYNEQFF
TRBV7-9	-	TRBJ2-1	many	TGTGCCAGCAGCTCCTGGGTGGGGTTCCCGGCAATGAACAATGAGCAGTTCTTC	CASSSWVGFPAMNNEQFF
TRBV5-1	-	TRBJ2-3	-	TGCGCCAGCAGCTTGGTATTGGCAGATACGCAGTATTTT	CASSLVLADTQYF
TRBV2	TRBD1	TRBJ2-7	few	TGTGCCAGCAATTTCCGGGACAGGGTTTACGAGCAGTACTTC	CASNFRDRVYEQYF
TRBV9	-	TRBJ2-2	-	TGTGCCAGCAGCGTAGGTTCTAGCGCCGCGAACACCGGGGAGCTGTTTTTT	CASSVGSSAANTGELFF
TRBV20-1	TRBD1	TRBJ1-1	-	TGCAGTGCTGACCGGACAGGGGTGAACACTGAAGCTTTCTTT	CSADRTGVNTEAFF
TRBV10-3	-	TRBJ2-3	many	TGTGCCATCGGGAGGGATACGCAGTATTTT	CAIGRDTQYF
TRBV4-1	-	TRBJ1-6	few	TGCGCCAGCAGCCAAGGAACGGCGAGGCAGCGGAACTCACCCCTCCACTTT	CASSQGTARQRNSPLHF